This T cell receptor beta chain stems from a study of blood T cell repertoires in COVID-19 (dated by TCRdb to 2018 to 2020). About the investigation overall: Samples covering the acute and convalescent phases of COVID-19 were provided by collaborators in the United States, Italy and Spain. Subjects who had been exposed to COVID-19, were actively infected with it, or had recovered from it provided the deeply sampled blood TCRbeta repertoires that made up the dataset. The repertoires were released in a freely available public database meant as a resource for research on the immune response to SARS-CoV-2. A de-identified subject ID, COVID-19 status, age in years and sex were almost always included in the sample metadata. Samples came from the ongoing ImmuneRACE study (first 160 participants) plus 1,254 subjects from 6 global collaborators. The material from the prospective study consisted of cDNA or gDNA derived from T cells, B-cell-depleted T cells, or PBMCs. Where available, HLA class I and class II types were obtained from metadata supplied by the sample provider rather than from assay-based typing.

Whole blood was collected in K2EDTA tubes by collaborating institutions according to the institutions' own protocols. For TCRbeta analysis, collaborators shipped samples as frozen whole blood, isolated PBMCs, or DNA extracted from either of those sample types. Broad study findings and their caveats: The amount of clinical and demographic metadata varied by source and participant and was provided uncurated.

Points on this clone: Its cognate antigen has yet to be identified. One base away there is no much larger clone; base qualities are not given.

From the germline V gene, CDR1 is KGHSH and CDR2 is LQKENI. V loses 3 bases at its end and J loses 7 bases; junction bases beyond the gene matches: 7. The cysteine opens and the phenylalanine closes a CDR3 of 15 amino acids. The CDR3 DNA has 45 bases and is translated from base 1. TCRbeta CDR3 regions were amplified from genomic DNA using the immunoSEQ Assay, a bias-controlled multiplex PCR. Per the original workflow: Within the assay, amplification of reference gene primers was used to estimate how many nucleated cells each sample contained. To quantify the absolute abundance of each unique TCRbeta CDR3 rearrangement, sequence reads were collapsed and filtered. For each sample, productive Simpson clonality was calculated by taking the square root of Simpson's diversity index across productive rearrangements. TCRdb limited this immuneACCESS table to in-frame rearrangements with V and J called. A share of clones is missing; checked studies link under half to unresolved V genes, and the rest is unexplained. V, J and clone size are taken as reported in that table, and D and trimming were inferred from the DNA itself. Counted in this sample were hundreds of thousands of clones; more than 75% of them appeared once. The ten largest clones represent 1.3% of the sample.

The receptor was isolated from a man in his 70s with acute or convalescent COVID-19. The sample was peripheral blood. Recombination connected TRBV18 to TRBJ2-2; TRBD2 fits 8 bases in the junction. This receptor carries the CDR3 CASSPPSSGDGELFF. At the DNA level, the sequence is TGTGCCAGCTCACCTCCAAGTAGCGGGGACGGGGAGCTGTTTTTT.